This TCR beta chain was identified during a study of T-cell reconstitution after alpha-beta-depleted transplantation in children. General study points: After transplant, at about two months, alpha-beta T cells were reportedly derived from several hundred expanded graft clones. The study traced high day-60 TCRbeta diversity in some patients to surviving recipient T cells and thymic progenitors. T-cell counts and diversity at one year following transplant were attributed mainly to newly produced T cells.

Points on this clonotype: The antigen is undetermined.

The germline V gene encodes CDR1 SGHTA and CDR2 FQGNSA. The germline V and J ends were trimmed by 6 bases and 6 bases, with 23 bases remaining between them. The CDR3 length is 16 residues. Library preparation (for TCRbeta) was performed with unique molecular identifiers. MiXCR, applied by TCRdb to the PCR reads, yields one record per CDR3 protein. The sample comprises 500,000 to 600,000 distinct CDR3 sequences, more than 20% of which are singletons, and 30% to 45% rests with the top ten. The source material was PBMCs, sampled before TCRalphabeta/CD19-depleted stem cell transplant. The chain carries TRBV7-2 and TRBJ1-2; TRBD1 is a possible D gene (6 bases). The receptor's source is a boy less than two years old with Wiskott-Aldrich syndrome, due to receive a stem cell transplant. As DNA, the CDR3 is TGTGCCAGCAGGCCCGGACAGACAACAATTTGGCATGGCTACACCTTC. Protein sequence: CASRPGQTTIWHGYTF.